The entry below gives a single T cell receptor beta chain sequence along with its context. Its antigen is undetermined. The record originates from a study of CD8 T cells in ankylosing spondylitis. Study results and caveats: Several highly homologous variants made up a TCR beta motif, and this motif appeared characteristic of ankylosing spondylitis blood.

TCRdb passed the 5' RACE reads through MiXCR, listing each CDR3 protein once. The table includes a few hundred thousand distinct CDR3 sequences, about 13% detected once. This CDR3 has 13 amino acids. Per germline, CDR1 SGHRS and CDR2 YFSETQ. V gave up 5 bases and J gave up 1 base, with 9 bases separating them. The receptor was isolated from a male donor with ankylosing spondylitis. Sequenced sample: blood, either unsorted or a sorted T cell fraction (not recorded which). V is TRBV5-1 and J is TRBJ1-1; D gene ambiguous. The CDR3 region is CASSPDTNTEAFF. DNA for the CDR3: TGCGCCAGCAGTCCAGACACGAACACTGAAGCTTTCTTT. Supplemented by reference TRBV5-1 and TRBJ1-1, the full variable domain reads KAGVTQTPRYLIKTRGQQVTLSCSPISGHRSVSWYQQTPGQGLQFLFEYFSETQRNKGNFPGRFSGRQFSNSRSEMNVSTLELGDSALYLCASSPDTNTEAFFGQGTRLTVV.